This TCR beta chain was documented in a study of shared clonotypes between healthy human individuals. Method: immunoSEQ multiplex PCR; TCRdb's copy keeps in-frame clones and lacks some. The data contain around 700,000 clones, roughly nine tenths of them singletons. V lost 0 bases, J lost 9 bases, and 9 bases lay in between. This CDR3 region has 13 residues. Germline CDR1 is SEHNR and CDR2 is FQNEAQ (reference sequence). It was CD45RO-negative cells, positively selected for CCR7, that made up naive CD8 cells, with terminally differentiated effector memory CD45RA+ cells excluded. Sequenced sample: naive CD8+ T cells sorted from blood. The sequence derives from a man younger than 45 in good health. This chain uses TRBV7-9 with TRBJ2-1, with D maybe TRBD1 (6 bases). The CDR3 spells CASSLAWGREQFF. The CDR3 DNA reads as TGTGCCAGCAGCTTAGCGTGGGGGCGTGAGCAGTTCTTC.